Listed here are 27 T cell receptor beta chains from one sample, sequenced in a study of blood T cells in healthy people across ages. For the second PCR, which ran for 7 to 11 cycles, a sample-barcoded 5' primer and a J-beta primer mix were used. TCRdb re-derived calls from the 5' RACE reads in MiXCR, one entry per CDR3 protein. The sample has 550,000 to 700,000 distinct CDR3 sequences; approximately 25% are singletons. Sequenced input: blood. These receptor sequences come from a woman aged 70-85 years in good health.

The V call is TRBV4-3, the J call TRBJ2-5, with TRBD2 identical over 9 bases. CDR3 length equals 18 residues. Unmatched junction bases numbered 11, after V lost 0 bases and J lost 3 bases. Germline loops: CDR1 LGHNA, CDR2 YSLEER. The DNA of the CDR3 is TGCGCCAGCAGCCAAGACCTACCTAGCGGGGCTCTCGAAGAGACCCAGTACTTC. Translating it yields CASSQDLPSGALEETQYF.

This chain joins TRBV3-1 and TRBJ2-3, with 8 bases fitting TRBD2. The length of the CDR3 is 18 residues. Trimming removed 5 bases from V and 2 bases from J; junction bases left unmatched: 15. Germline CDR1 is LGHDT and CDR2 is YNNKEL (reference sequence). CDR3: CASSDTAWGLDVTDTQYF. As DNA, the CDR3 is TGTGCCAGCAGCGATACGGCGTGGGGACTAGATGTCACAGATACGCAGTATTTT.

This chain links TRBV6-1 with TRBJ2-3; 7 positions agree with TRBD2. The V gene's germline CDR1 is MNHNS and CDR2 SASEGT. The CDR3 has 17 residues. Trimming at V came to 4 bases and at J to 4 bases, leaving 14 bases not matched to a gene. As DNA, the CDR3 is TGTGCCAGCAGTGCGGCGGTAGCGGGCCCCGGGGCAGATACGCAGTATTTT. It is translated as CASSAAVAGPGADTQYF.

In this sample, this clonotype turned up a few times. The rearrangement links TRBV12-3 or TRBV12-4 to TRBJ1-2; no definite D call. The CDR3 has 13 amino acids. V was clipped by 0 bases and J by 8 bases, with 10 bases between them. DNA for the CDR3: TGTGCCAGCAGTTTAGCGGTTAGGGTAGGCTACACCTTC. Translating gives CASSLAVRVGYTF.

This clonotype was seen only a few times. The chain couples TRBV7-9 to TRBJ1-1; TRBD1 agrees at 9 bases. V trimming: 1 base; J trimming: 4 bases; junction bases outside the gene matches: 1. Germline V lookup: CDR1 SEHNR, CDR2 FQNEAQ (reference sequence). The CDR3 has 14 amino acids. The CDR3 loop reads CASSLGDRATEAFF. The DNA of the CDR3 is TGTGCCAGCAGCTTAGGGGACAGGGCCACTGAAGCTTTCTTT.

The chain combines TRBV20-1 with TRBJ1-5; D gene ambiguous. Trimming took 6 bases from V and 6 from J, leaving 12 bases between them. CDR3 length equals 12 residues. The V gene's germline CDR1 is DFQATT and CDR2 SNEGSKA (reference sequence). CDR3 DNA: TGCAGTGCAGGAAGGTTCGGTCAGCCCCAGCATTTT. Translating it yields CSAGRFGQPQHF.

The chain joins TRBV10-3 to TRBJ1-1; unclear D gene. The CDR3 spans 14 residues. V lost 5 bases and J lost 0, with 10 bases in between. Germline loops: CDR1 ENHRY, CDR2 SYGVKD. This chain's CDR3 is CAISQLGMNTEAFF. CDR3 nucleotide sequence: TGTGCCATCAGTCAATTGGGGATGAACACTGAAGCTTTCTTT.

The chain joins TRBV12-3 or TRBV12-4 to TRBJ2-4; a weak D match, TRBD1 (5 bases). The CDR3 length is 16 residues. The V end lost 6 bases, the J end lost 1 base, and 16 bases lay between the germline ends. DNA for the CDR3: TGTGCCAGCAGCGACTCAGGGAATGTGGCCAAAAACATTCAGTACTTC. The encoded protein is CASSDSGNVAKNIQYF.

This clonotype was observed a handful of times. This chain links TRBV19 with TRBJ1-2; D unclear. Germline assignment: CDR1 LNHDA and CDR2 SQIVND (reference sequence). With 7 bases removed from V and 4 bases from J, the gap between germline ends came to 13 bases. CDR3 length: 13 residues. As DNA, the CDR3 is TGTGCCAGTAATCAAGGAGGGTCCTATGGCTACACCTTC. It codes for CASNQGGSYGYTF.

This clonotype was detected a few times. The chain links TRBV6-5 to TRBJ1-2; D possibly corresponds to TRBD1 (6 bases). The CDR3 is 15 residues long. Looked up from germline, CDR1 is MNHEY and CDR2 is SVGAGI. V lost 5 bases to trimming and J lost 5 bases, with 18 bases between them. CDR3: CASSTRQAGKYGYTF. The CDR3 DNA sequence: TGTGCCAGCAGTACCCGACAGGCAGGAAAATATGGCTACACCTTC.

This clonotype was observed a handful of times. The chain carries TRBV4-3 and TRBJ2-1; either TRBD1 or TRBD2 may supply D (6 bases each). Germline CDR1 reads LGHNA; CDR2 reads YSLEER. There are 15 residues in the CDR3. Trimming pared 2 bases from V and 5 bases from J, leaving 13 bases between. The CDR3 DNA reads TGCGCCAGCAGCCAACGGAAGGGGGGAAACAATGAGCAGTTCTTC. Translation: CASSQRKGGNNEQFF.

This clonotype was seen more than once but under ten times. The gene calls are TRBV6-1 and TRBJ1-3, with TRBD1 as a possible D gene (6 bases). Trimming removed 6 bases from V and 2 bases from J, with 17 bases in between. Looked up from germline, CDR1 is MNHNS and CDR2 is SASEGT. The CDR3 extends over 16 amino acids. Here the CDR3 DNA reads TGTGCCAGCAGCGAACTACAGGGATTCGCTGGAAACACCATATATTTT. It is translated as CASSELQGFAGNTIYF.

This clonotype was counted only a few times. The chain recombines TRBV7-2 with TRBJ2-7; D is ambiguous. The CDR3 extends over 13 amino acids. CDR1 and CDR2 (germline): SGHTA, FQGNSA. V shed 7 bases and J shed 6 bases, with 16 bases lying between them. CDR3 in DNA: TGTGCCAGCAATGGCAGGTCCCTATCCGAGCAGTACTTC. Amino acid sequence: CASNGRSLSEQYF.

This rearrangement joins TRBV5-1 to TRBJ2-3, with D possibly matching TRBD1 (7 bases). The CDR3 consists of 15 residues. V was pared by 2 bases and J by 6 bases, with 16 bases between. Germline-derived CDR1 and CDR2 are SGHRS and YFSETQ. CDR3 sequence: CASSLGGGRGDTQYF. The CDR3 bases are TGCGCCAGCAGCTTAGGAGGGGGCCGGGGGGATACGCAGTATTTT. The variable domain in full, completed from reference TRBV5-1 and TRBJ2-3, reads KAGVTQTPRYLIKTRGQQVTLSCSPISGHRSVSWYQQTPGQGLQFLFEYFSETQRNKGNFPGRFSGRQFSNSRSEMNVSTLELGDSALYLCASSLGGGRGDTQYFGPGTRLTVL.

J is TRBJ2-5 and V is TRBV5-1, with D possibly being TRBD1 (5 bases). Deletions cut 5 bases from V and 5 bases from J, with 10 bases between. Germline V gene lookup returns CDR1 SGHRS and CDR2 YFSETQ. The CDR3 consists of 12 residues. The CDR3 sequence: CASSIGAETQYF. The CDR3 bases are TGCGCCAGCAGTATAGGGGCGGAGACCCAGTACTTC.

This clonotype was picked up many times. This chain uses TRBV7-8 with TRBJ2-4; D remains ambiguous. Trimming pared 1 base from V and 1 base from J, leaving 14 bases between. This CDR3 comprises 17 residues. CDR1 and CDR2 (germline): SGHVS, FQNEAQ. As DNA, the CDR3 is TGTGCCAGCAGCTTAGGGGCTTTGCGGAGCGCCAAAAACATTCAGTACTTC. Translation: CASSLGALRSAKNIQYF.

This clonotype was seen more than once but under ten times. The CDR3 spells CSARDQGRGGVGEQYF. The CDR3 region has the DNA TGCAGTGCTAGAGATCAAGGGCGGGGGGGCGTCGGCGAGCAGTACTTC. This chain connects TRBV20-1 to TRBJ2-7, with TRBD2 matching 9 bases. CDR1 is DFQATT, CDR2 SNEGSKA, per germline (reference sequence). This CDR3 comprises 16 residues. Trimming cost V 0 bases and J 6 bases; bases outside gene matches: 12.

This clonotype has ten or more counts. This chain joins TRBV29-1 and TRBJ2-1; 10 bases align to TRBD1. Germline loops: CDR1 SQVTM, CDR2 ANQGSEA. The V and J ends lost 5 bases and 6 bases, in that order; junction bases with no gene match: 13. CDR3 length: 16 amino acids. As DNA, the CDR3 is TGCAGCGTTCCCCCACGTCCGGGACAGGGGATCAATGAGCAGTTCTTC. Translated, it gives CSVPPRPGQGINEQFF.

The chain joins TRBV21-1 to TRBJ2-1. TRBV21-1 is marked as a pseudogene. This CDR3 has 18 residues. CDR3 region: CASSPTVNGDEVHNEQFF. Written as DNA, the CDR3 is TGTGCCAGCAGCCCAACTGTGAACGGGGATGAGGTCCACAATGAGCAGTTCTTC.

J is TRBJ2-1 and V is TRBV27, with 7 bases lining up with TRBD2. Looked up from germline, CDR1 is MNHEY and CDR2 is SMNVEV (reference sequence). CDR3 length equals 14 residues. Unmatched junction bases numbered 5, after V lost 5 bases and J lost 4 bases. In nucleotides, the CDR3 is TGTGCCAGCAGTCCCCTAGCGGAGTACAATGAGCAGTTCTTC. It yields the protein CASSPLAEYNEQFF.

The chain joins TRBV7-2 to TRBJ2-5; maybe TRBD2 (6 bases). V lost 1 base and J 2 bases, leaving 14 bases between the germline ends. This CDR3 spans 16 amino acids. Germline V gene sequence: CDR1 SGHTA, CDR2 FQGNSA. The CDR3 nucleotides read TGTGCCAGCAGCTTAGGGGGAGGTGGGGATCAAGAGACCCAGTACTTC. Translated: CASSLGGGGDQETQYF. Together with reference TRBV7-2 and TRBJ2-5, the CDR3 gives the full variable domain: GAGVSQSPSNKVTEKGKDVELRCDPISGHTALYWYRQSLGQGLEFLIYFQGNSAPDKSGLPSDRFSAERTGGSVSTLTIQRTQQEDSAVYLCASSLGGGGDQETQYFGPGTRLLVL.

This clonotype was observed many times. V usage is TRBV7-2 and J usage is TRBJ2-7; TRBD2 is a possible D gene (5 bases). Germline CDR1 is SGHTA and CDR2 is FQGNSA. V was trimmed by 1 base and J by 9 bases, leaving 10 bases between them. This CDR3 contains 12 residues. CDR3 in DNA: TGTGCCAGCAGCTTAGGGGAGACGGGGCAGTACTTC. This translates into CASSLGETGQYF.

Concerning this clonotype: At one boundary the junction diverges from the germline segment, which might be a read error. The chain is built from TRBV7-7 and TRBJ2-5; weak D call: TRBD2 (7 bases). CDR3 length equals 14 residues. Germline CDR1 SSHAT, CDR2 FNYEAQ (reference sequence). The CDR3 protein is CASSLGAGDNEQLF. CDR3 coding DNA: TGTGCTAGCAGCTTAGGTGCGGGGGACAATGAGCAGCTCTTC.

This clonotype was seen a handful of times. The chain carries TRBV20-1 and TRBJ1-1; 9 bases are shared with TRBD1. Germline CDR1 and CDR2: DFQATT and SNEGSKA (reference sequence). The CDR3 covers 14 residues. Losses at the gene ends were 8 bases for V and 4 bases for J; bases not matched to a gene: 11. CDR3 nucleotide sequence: TGCAGTCCTAAGGGAGGGACAGGGTCCACTGAAGCTTTCTTT. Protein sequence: CSPKGGTGSTEAFF.

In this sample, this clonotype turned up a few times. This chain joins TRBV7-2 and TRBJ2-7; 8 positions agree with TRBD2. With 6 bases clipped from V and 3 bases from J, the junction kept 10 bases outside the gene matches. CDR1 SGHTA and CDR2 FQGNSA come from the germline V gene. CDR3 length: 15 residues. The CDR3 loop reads CASSRVAGNLYEQYF. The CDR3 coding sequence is TGTGCCAGCAGTCGAGTAGCGGGGAACCTCTACGAGCAGTACTTC.

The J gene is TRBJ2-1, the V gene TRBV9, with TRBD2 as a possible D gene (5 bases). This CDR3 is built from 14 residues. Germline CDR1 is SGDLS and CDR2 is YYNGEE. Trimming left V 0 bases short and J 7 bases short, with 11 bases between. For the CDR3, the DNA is TGTGCCAGCAGCGTAGTAGGGCTAGCAAATGAGCAGTTCTTC. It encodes CASSVVGLANEQFF.

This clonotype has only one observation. CDR3 sequence reads: CSASSTPGQQYF. In DNA form, the CDR3 reads TGCAGTGCTAGCTCCACTCCGGGACAGCAGTACTTC. V is TRBV20-1 and J is TRBJ2-5; 7 nucleotides agree with TRBD1. Trimming removed 3 bases from V and 11 bases from J; junction bases left unmatched: 9. The CDR3 extends over 12 amino acids. CDR1 DFQATT and CDR2 SNEGSKA come from the germline V gene (reference sequence).